The 12 T cell receptor beta chains presented below share a single source sample, sequenced in a study of blood T cells in healthy people across ages. The second PCR ran roughly 6 to 11 cycles with a sample-barcoded 5' primer and J-beta primers. TCRdb reprocessed the 5' RACE reads via MiXCR and lists one record per CDR3 protein. Among about 650,000 distinct CDR3 sequences listed, approximately 52% were seen once. Input material: blood. The receptor set was obtained from a woman aged 80 or older in good health.

The table lists this clonotype with many counts. The chain uses TRBV20-1 and TRBJ2-7; D is uncertain. V lost 5 bases to trimming and J lost 4 bases, with 12 bases between them. Germline-derived CDR1 and CDR2 are DFQATT and SNEGSKA (reference sequence). CDR3 length: 12 residues. The CDR3: CSAQATDYEQYF. CDR3 bases: TGCAGTGCTCAGGCTACCGATTACGAGCAGTACTTC.

The rearrangement links TRBV6-1 to TRBJ2-1; 10 bases align to TRBD2. The CDR3 totals 16 residues. Per the germline V gene, CDR1 is MNHNS and CDR2 is SASEGT. The J segment lost 0 bases and the V segment lost 8 bases, leaving 7 bases of the junction unmatched. The CDR3 region has the DNA TGTGCCAGCGGAGTATCTAGCGGGAGCTCCTACAATGAGCAGTTCTTC. Its translation is CASGVSSGSSYNEQFF.

The rearrangement links TRBV29-1 to TRBJ1-1; D is undetermined. This CDR3 is 11 amino acids long. The V gene lost 6 bases and the J gene lost 5 bases, with 10 bases spanning the gap. CDR1 and CDR2 (germline): SQVTM, ANQGSEA. CDR3 nucleotides: TGCAGCGTGGGGAAAGGGACTGAAGCTTTCTTT. Its protein product is CSVGKGTEAFF.

The chain joins TRBV10-3 to TRBJ2-1, with 12 bases lining up with TRBD2. The length of the CDR3 is 16 residues. Trimming took 2 bases from V and 5 from J; bases not matched to a gene: 4. Per the germline V gene, CDR1 is ENHRY and CDR2 is SYGVKD. This CDR3 reads CAISERLAGADNEQFF. The DNA for the CDR3 is TGTGCCATCAGTGAGAGACTAGCGGGGGCCGACAATGAGCAGTTCTTC.

With respect to this clonotype: One base away lies a much larger clone, so this may be a sequencing read error. V gene TRBV5-5 combines with J gene TRBJ2-1; 7 bases map to TRBD2. The CDR3 runs to 15 residues. Per the germline V gene, CDR1 is SGHKS and CDR2 is YYEKEE (reference sequence). The CDR3 coding sequence is TGTGCCAGCAGTCTAACGAGCGGGAAATACAATGGGCAGTTCTTC. Protein: CASSLTSGKYNGQFF.

This chain connects TRBV20-1 to TRBJ2-7; D assignment may be TRBD1 or TRBD2 (5 bases each). Trimming cost V 3 bases and J 6 bases, with 15 bases left between them. The CDR3 extends over 13 amino acids. Looked up from germline, CDR1 is DFQATT and CDR2 is SNEGSKA (reference sequence). The CDR3 DNA sequence: TGCAGTGCTAGTCCGGGACCTATCTCCGAGCAGTACTTC. It codes for CSASPGPISEQYF.

The chain uses TRBV7-2 and TRBJ2-3; TRBD2 is a possible D gene (5 bases). Between the trimmed V and J ends, which lost 7 bases and 0 bases, there was a span of 14 bases. Germline V gives CDR1 SGHTA, CDR2 FQGNSA. This CDR3 has 15 residues. CDR3 sequence reads: CASTSRLASTDTQYF. As DNA, the CDR3 is TGTGCCAGCACGTCCAGGCTAGCTAGCACAGATACGCAGTATTTT.

As to this clonotype: Just one base apart from a much larger clone, this may be a read error. V is TRBV7-2 and J is TRBJ2-1; tentative D call: TRBD2 (6 bases). Germline CDR1 is SGHTA and CDR2 is FQGNSA. The CDR3 has 13 amino acids. V was shortened by 8 bases and J by 13 bases, with 21 bases between the two germline ends. For the CDR3, the DNA is TGTGCCAGCGCCTTTGGGACTTCTGAGACCCAGTTCTTC. Translation gives CASAFGTSETQFF.

This clonotype was detected only a few times. The CDR3 region has the DNA TGTGCCAGCAGCTTAGCCACTAGCTCCTACGAGCAGTACTTC. Translation: CASSLATSSYEQYF. The chain couples TRBV7-2 to TRBJ2-7; D is perhaps TRBD2 (5 bases). The CDR3 runs to 14 residues. CDR1 SGHTA and CDR2 FQGNSA come from the germline V gene. Trimming cost V 0 bases and J 0 bases, with 6 bases left between them.

As to this clonotype: This may be a read error, as it is one base from a much larger clone. This chain links TRBV5-1 with TRBJ2-3; 8 bases are a match to TRBD2. The CDR3 covers 18 residues. With 4 bases clipped from V and 5 bases from J, the junction kept 18 bases outside the gene matches. CDR1 is SGHRS and CDR2 is YFSETQ in the germline V gene. The CDR3 region is CASSPTLTSVRAQDTQYF. The CDR3 nucleotides are TGCGCCAGCAGCCCTACCCTGACTAGCGTGAGGGCACAAGATACGCAGTATTTT.

The CDR3 spells CASSRFLAEGQETQYF. The CDR3 DNA reads TGTGCCAGCAGCAGATTTCTAGCGGAGGGTCAAGAGACCCAGTACTTC. The chain combines TRBV27 with TRBJ2-5, with 7 bases identical to TRBD2. Germline-derived CDR1 and CDR2 are MNHEY and SMNVEV (reference sequence). CDR3 size: 16 residues. V shed 6 bases, J shed 2 bases, and the junction held 12 bases outside the gene matches.

This clonotype was seen a single time. V is TRBV12-3 or TRBV12-4 and J is TRBJ2-5, with D tentatively TRBD1 or TRBD2 (5 bases each). There are 12 residues in the CDR3. Between the trimmed V and J ends, which lost 5 bases and 13 bases, there was a span of 17 bases. CDR3 coding DNA: TGTGCCAGCAGTCGGACCGCTTCGAGGGGGTACTTC. Protein sequence: CASSRTASRGYF.